This TCR beta chain came from a study of beta chain features in type 1 diabetes (dated by TCRdb to between 2017 and 2018). With respect to the entire study: Mean age, gender distribution, total cell number and subset yield did not differ between patients and healthy donors. The study compared TCRB repertoires of sorted circulating CD4+ T cell subsets between recently diagnosed type 1 diabetes patients and matched healthy donors. Naive and central memory subsets were obtained from all 30 or so donors, but regulatory and stem cell-like memory subsets were isolated from only 8 patients and about 8 healthy donors. A total of 85 million to 110 million sorted cells were examined across all samples, and RNA yield correlated strongly with the number of cells per subset. Overall results and qualifications from the work: Naive, central memory and regulatory TCRB repertoires appeared more similar among patients than among healthy donors. At VDJ recombination sites, patients with type 1 diabetes made fewer insertions and deleted more nucleotides, a pattern implying thymic rearrangement abnormalities. Type 1 diabetes patients showed a moderate but significant shortening of TCRB CDR3 length in all four CD4+ subsets. Only small numbers of individuals were included in the HLA sub-analyses, which left unresolved whether HLA type had any influence on TCRB rearrangement. Shorter templates might have been favored by PCR, but patient and control samples were amplified and corrected together, so both groups would have been affected equally by any skew. Because cDNA was sequenced instead of genomic DNA, highly expressing activated cells could be over-represented, though the groups showed no difference in activation or CD3 levels.

A single peripheral blood draw of 95 to 150 mL on average was collected from each donor into heparinised tubes. A BD FACSAria II was used to sort naive, central memory, regulatory and stem cell-like memory CD4+ T cells with a panel that included CD45RO, CCR7, CD25, CD127, CD95 and CD27. All sorted populations exceeded 95% purity. PBMCs were isolated right away by Lymphoprep density gradient centrifugation and were stained directly, without culture. To minimize batch effects, samples were stained and sorted in pairs, one healthy donor with one patient per experiment. Looking up the germline V gene yields CDR1 MGHRA and CDR2 YSYEKL. The germline ends are 7 bases apart after V is trimmed by 1 base and J by 0 bases. From the cysteine through the phenylalanine, the CDR3 covers 15 amino acids. The entry retains the CDR3 DNA only, 45 bases that are in frame from base 1. All of the isolated RNA was reverse transcribed with the High Capacity cDNA Reverse Transcription Kit, so expressed TCRB transcripts were sequenced. Naive, central memory and regulatory T cell samples underwent deep immunoSEQ sequencing, averaging around 3.9 million total reads per sample. Sorted cells were lysed in RLT buffer, and RNA was extracted using DNase-treated RNeasy Micro or Mini kits according to cell number. To prevent cross-contamination, every cell subset was processed on its own, while patient and healthy donor samples were processed together. The immunoSEQ multiplex PCR was used to amplify TCRB sequences from cDNA, yielding 87-bp fragments that span the CDR3 region. The amplicons were sequenced using the Illumina HiSeq platform. The paper's data handling went like this. PCR bias was corrected computationally using synthetic template baselines, and reads within Hamming distance 2 were collapsed, with unmergeable singletons discarded. Reads were aligned against IMGT to assign V, D and J genes, CDR3 length and insertions or deletions at six rearrangement sites. Within each subset, clonotype counts were normalized to sorted cell number, after which true diversity and Gini coefficients were computed with the tcR R package. The overlap coefficient, calculated on TCRB nucleotide sequences, was used to quantify repertoire sharing. The source is immuneACCESS, and TCRdb retained only in-frame sequences with V and J called. Part of the clones is not carried over; for the studies checked, unresolved V genes explain less than half of this, and the remainder is unexplained. V, J and clone size reflect that table, while D and trimming were determined from the DNA. A total of about 300,000 clones appear in this sample, about 8% of them only once. The ten largest clonotypes hold roughly 1% of the sample.

A word on this clone: Its antigen remains unidentified. No much larger clone exists at a distance of one base, and base qualities are not known.

This receptor chain uses TRBV4-1 and TRBJ2-1; there is no confident call for the D gene. The TCR originated in a young woman in good health. Sequenced input: central memory CD4+ T cells from blood. The DNA is as follows: TGCGCCAGCAGCCAAGCTACGATCTCCTACAATGAGCAGTTCTTC. Translation gives CASSQATISYNEQFF.